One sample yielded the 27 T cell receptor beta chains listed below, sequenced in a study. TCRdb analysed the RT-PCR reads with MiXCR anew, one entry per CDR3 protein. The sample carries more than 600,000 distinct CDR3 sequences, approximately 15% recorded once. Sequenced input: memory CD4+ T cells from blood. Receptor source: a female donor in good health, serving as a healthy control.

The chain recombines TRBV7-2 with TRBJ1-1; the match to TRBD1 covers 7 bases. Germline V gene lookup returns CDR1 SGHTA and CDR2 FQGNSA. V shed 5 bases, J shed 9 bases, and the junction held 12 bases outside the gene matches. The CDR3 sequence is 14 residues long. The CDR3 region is CASSQILLGQQAFF. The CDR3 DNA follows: TGTGCCAGCAGCCAAATTCTGTTGGGACAGCAAGCTTTCTTT.

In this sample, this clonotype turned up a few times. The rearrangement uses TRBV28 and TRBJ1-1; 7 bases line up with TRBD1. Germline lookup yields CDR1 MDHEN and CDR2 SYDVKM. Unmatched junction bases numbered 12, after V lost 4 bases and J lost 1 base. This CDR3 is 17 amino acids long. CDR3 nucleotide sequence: TGTGCCAGCAGTTCGTCCGGGACAGACGTATCGAACACTGAAGCTTTCTTT. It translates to CASSSSGTDVSNTEAFF.

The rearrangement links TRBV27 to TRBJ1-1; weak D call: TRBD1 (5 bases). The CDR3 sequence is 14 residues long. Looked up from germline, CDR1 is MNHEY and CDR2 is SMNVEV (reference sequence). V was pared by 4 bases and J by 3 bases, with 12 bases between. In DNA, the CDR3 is TGTGCCAGCAGTTGGGGGTATGGGGACACTGAAGCTTTCTTT. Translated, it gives CASSWGYGDTEAFF.

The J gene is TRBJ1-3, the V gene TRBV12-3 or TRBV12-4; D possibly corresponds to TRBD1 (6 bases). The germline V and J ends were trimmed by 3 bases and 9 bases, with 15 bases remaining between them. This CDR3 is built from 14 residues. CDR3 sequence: CASSFGQSVGTIYF. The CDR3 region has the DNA TGTGCCAGCAGTTTCGGACAGAGCGTTGGCACCATATATTTT.

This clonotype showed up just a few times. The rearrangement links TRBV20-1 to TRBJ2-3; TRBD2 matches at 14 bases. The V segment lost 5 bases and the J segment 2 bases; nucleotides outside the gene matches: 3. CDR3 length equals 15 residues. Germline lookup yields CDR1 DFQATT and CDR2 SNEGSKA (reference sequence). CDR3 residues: CSARLAGGPTDTQYF. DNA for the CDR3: TGCAGTGCTCGACTAGCGGGAGGGCCCACAGATACGCAGTATTTT.

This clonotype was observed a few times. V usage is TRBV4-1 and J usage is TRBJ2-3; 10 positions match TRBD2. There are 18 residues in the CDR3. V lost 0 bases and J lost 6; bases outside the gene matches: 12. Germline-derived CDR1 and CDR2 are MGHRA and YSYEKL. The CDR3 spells CASSQDPQLAGVGDTQYF. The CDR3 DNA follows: TGCGCCAGCAGCCAAGATCCCCAGCTAGCGGGAGTAGGGGATACGCAGTATTTT.

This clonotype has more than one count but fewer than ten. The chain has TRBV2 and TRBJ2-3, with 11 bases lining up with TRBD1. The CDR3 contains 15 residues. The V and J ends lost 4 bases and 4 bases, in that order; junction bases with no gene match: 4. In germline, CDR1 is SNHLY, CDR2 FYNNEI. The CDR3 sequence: CASSGTGGLADTQYF. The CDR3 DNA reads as TGTGCCAGCAGTGGGACAGGGGGCCTGGCAGATACGCAGTATTTT.

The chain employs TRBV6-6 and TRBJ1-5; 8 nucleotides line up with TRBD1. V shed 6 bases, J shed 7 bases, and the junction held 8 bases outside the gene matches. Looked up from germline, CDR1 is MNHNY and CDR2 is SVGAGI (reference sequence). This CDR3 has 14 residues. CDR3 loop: CASRGDRGGQPQHF. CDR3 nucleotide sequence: TGTGCCAGCAGGGGTGACAGGGGCGGACAGCCCCAGCATTTT.

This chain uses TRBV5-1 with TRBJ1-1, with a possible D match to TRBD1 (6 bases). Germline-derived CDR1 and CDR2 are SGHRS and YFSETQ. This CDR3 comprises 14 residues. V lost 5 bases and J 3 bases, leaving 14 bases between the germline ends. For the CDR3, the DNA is TGCGCCAGCAGTATTCCCAGGGGTGACACTGAAGCTTTCTTT. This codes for CASSIPRGDTEAFF. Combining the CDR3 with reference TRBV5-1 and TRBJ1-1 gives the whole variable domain KAGVTQTPRYLIKTRGQQVTLSCSPISGHRSVSWYQQTPGQGLQFLFEYFSETQRNKGNFPGRFSGRQFSNSRSEMNVSTLELGDSALYLCASSIPRGDTEAFFGQGTRLTVV.

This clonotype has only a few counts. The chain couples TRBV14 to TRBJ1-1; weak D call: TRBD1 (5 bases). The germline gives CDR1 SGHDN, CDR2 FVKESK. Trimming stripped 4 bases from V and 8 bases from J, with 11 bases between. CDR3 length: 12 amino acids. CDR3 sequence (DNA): TGTGCCAGCAGCCGCCGGGACGCCGAAGCTTTCTTT. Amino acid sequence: CASSRRDAEAFF.

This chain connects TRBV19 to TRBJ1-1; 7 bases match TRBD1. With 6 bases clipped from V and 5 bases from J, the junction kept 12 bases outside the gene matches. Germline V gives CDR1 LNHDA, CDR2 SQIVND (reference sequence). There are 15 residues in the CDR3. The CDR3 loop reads CASSPVDREGTEAFF. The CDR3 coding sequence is TGTGCCAGTAGCCCGGTCGACAGGGAGGGGACTGAAGCTTTCTTT.

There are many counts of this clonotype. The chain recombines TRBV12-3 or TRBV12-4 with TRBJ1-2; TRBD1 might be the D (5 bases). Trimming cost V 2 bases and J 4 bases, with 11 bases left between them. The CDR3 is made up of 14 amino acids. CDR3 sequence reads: CASSLRGRGYGYTF. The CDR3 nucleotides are TGTGCCAGCAGTTTACGGGGGAGAGGCTATGGCTACACCTTC.

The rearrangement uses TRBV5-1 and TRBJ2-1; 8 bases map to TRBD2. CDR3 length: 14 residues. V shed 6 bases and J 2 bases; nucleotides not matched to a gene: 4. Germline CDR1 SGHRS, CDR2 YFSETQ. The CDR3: CASTLAGTYNEQFF. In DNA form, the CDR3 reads TGCGCCAGCACCTTAGCGGGGACCTACAATGAGCAGTTCTTC.

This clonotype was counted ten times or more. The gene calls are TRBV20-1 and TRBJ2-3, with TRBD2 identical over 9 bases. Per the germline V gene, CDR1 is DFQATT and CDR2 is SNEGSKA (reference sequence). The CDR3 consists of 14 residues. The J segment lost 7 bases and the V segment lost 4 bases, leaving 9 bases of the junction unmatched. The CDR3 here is CSATDSGRRNTQYF. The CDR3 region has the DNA TGCAGTGCTACAGATAGCGGGAGAAGAAATACGCAGTATTTT.

CDR3 DNA: TGTGCCAGCAGCCAAGATCCGATCTACGAGCAGTACTTC. Protein product: CASSQDPIYEQYF. The rearrangement joins TRBV3-1 to TRBJ2-7; D remains ambiguous. Trimming pared 0 bases from V and 3 bases from J, leaving 6 bases between. This CDR3 is 13 amino acids long. Germline V gives CDR1 LGHDT, CDR2 YNNKEL (reference sequence).

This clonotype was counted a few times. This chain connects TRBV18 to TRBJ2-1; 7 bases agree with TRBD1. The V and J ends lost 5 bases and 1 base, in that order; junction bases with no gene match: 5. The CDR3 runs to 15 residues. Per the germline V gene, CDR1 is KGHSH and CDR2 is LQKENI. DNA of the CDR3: TGTGCCAGCTCATCTACAGGGGAGTCCTACAATGAGCAGTTCTTC. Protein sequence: CASSSTGESYNEQFF. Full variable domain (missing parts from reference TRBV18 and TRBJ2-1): NAGVMQNPRHLVRRRGQEARLRCSPMKGHSHVYWYRQLPEEGLKFMVYLQKENIIDESGMPKERFSAEFPKEGPSILRIQQVVRGDSAAYFCASSSTGESYNEQFFGPGTRLTVL.

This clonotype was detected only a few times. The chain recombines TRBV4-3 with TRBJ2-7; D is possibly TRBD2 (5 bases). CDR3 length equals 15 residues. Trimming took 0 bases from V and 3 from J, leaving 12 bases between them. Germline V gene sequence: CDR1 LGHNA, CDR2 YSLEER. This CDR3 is CASSQERLAGYEQYF. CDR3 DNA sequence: TGCGCCAGCAGCCAAGAGAGGCTAGCTGGCTACGAGCAGTACTTC.

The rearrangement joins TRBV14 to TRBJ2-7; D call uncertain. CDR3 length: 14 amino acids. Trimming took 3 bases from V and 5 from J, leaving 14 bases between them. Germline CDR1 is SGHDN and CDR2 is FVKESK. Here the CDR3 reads CASSHWKGYHEQYF. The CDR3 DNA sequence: TGTGCCAGCAGCCATTGGAAAGGGTACCACGAGCAGTACTTC.

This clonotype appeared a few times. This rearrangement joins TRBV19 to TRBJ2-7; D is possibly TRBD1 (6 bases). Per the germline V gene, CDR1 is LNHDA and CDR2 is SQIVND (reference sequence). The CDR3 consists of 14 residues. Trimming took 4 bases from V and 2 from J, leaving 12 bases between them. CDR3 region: CASSNSGHPYEQYF. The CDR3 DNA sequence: TGTGCCAGTAGTAATTCGGGACACCCCTACGAGCAGTACTTC. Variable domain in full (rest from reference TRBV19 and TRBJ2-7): DGGITQSPKYLFRKEGQNVTLSCEQNLNHDAMYWYRQDPGQGLRLIYYSQIVNDFQKGDIAEGYSVSREKKESFPLTVTSAQKNPTAFYLCASSNSGHPYEQYFGPGTRLTVT.

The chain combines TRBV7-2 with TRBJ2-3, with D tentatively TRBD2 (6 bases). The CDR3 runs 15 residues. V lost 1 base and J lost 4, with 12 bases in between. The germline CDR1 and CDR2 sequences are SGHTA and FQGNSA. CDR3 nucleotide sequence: TGTGCCAGCAGCTTAGTCCTAACGGGAGCAGATACGCAGTATTTT. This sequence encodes CASSLVLTGADTQYF.

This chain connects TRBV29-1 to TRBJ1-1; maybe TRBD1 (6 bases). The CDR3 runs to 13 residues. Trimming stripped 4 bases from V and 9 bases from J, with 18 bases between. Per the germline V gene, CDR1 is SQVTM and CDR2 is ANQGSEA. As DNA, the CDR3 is TGCAGCGTTGCAGGGGCGGAGGTCTCTAAAGCTTTCTTT. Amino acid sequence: CSVAGAEVSKAFF.

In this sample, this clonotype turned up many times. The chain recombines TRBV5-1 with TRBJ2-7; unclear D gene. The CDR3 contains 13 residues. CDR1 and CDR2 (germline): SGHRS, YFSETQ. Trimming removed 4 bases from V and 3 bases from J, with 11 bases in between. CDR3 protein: CASSPELDYEQYF. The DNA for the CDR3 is TGCGCCAGCAGCCCCGAACTCGACTACGAGCAGTACTTC.

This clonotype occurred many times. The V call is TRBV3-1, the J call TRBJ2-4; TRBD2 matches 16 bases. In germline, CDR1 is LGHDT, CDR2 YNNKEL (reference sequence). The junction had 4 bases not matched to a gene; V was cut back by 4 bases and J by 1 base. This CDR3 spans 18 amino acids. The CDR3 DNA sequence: TGTGCCAGCAGCCGCGGGACTAGCGGGGGGGTGGCCAAAAACATTCAGTACTTC. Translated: CASSRGTSGGVAKNIQYF.

The CDR3 loop reads CASGNGVGQYF. Written as DNA, the CDR3 is TGTGCCTCCGGGAACGGCGTCGGGCAGTACTTC. This chain links TRBV30 with TRBJ2-7, with D maybe TRBD2 (5 bases). Germline CDR1 reads GTSNPN; CDR2 reads SVGIG (reference sequence). The CDR3 is made up of 11 amino acids. V lost 7 bases, J lost 9 bases, and 16 bases lay in between.

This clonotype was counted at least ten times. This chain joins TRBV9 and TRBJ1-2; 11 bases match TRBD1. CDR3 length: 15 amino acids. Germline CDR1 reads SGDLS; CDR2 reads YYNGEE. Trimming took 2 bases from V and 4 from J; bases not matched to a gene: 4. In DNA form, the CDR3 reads TGTGCCAGCAGCGTTGGACAGGGGGCGACCTATGGCTACACCTTC. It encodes CASSVGQGATYGYTF. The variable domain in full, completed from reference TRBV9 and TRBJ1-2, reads DSGVTQTPKHLITATGQRVTLRCSPRSGDLSVYWYQQSLDQGLQFLIQYYNGEERAKGNILERFSAQQFPDLHSELNLSSLELGDSALYFCASSVGQGATYGYTFGSGTRLTVV.

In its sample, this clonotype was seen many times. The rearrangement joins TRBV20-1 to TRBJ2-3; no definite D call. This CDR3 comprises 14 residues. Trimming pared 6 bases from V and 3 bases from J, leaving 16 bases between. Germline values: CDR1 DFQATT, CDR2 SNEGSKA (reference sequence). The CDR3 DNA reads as TGCAGTGCCCTCCTTCCGTTACAGACAGATACGCAGTATTTT. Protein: CSALLPLQTDTQYF.

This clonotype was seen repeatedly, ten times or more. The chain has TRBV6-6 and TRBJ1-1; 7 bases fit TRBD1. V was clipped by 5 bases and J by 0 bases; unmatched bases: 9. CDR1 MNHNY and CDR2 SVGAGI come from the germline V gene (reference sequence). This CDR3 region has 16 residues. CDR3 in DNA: TGTGCCAGCAGTAGGGGGCAGAGACTGATGAACACTGAAGCTTTCTTT. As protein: CASSRGQRLMNTEAFF.